This entry is about one T cell receptor (beta chain). In the authors' methods: Reference gene primer amplification yielded estimated nucleated cell counts. Measured with immunoSEQ multiplex PCR; TCRdb has only the in-frame clones, and not every one. V, J and clone size are those of that table, while D and trimming were read from the DNA. This sample has about 74,000 clones; around 91% occur once, and the top ten carry about 1%. This entry belongs to a study of blood T cell repertoires in COVID-19. Study-wide context: Whether acute or convalescent, the COVID-19 samples came from the United States, Italy and Spain. Sources were T cells, B-cell-depleted T cells, or PBMCs; the material itself was cDNA or gDNA.

In germline, CDR1 is SEHNR, CDR2 FQNEAQ (reference sequence). The CDR3 extends over 16 amino acids. V lost 8 bases to trimming and J lost 0 bases, with 14 bases between them. The TCR was taken from a woman aged 50 to 65 in a cohort sampled during active COVID-19. This sequence joins TRBV7-9 and TRBJ2-6, with D perhaps TRBD1 (5 bases). Sample: peripheral blood. The CDR3 region has the DNA TGTGCCAGCTCTAGGGGTGCCCTCTCTGGGGCCAACGTCCTGACTTTC. Amino acids: CASSRGALSGANVLTF.